This T cell receptor beta chain was retrieved from a study of T cell responses to AZD1222 COVID-19 vaccine. The study, taken as a whole, reports: Repertoires in all cases were sampled only once the peak T cell response had passed. Vaccine-associated CD4 TCRs ranged over spike, dominating at 160-218 and 743-854.

Measured with immunoSEQ multiplex PCR; TCRdb has only the in-frame clones, and not every one. This table holds around 150,000 clones, around 90% found once. For this clone: Antigen specificity is unknown.

The clonotype originates from an adult who received the AZD1222 COVID-19 vaccine. The material was peripheral blood, obtained 28 days after the second AZD1222 dose.

CDR3 DNA: TGCGCCAGCCAGGGGGGTGAGCCAACCATGAACACTGAAGCTTTCTTT. Protein sequence: CASQGGEPTMNTEAFF. The chain uses TRBV5-1 and TRBJ1-1; 7 bases match TRBD1. Germline CDR1 reads SGHRS; CDR2 reads YFSETQ. This CDR3 has 16 amino acids. J lost 0 bases, V lost 7 bases, and 12 bases had no gene match.